The 10 T cell receptor beta chains presented below share a single source sample, sequenced in a study of early T cells in non-severe SARS-CoV-2 infection. TCRdb reanalysed the 5' RACE reads using MiXCR and keeps one entry per CDR3 protein. This sample has under 60,000 distinct CDR3 sequences, with 8.7% found just once. Material: whole blood, obtained at baseline. The receptors were sampled from an adult who was a healthcare worker with PCR-confirmed SARS-CoV-2 infection or an uninfected control (not recorded which).

This clonotype has ten or more counts. The chain has TRBV2 and TRBJ2-1; D gene ambiguous. Trimming took 3 bases from V and 0 from J, leaving 6 bases between them. The germline V gene encodes CDR1 SNHLY and CDR2 FYNNEI. This CDR3 has 14 amino acids. Here the CDR3 reads CASSDSLSYNEQFF. Written as DNA, the CDR3 is TGTGCCAGCAGTGACTCCCTCTCCTACAATGAGCAGTTCTTC. The entire variable domain, with the rest obtained from reference TRBV2 and TRBJ2-1, is as follows: EPEVTQTPSHQVTQMGQEVILRCVPISNHLYFYWYRQILGQKVEFLVSFYNNEISEKSEIFDDQFSVERPDGSNFTLKIRSTKLEDSAMYFCASSDSLSYNEQFFGPGTRLTVL.

Ten or more counts support this clonotype. V is TRBV20-1 and J is TRBJ2-5; 9 bases fit TRBD1. V gave up 4 bases and J gave up 10 bases; unmatched junction bases: 13. This CDR3 is 14 amino acids long. CDR1 is DFQATT, CDR2 SNEGSKA, per germline (reference sequence). The CDR3 coding sequence is TGCAGTGCTAACCCGGGACAGGGTGAAAGGGACCAGTACTTC. Amino acid sequence: CSANPGQGERDQYF.

This clonotype was picked up many times. The J gene is TRBJ2-7, the V gene TRBV20-1; TRBD2 aligns across 10 bases. This CDR3 is built from 18 residues. J gave up 5 bases and V 0 bases, and 16 bases lay outside the gene matches. Germline V CDR1 and CDR2: DFQATT, SNEGSKA (reference sequence). CDR3 sequence: CSARDFGTSAARRDEQYF. CDR3 nucleotides: TGCAGTGCTAGAGATTTCGGGACTAGCGCCGCGAGGAGGGACGAGCAGTACTTC.

This clonotype has more than one count but fewer than ten. V and J are TRBV7-8 and TRBJ1-6; TRBD1 might be the D (6 bases). CDR1 is SGHVS, CDR2 FQNEAQ, per germline. This CDR3 is built from 14 residues. V shed 5 bases and J shed 9 bases, with 14 bases lying between them. The CDR3 reads CASSRTTGTSPLHF. In DNA form, the CDR3 reads TGTGCCAGCAGCCGGACCACAGGGACTTCACCCCTCCACTTT.

This clonotype was counted at least ten times. The genes are TRBV7-9 and TRBJ2-7, with unresolved D. The CDR3 runs to 12 residues. Germline values: CDR1 SEHNR, CDR2 FQNEAQ (reference sequence). Trimming took off 2 bases at V and 2 bases at J, with 4 bases between the two ends. CDR3 amino acids: CASSLNAYEQYF. The CDR3 DNA is TGTGCCAGCAGCTTAAATGCCTACGAGCAGTACTTC.

This clonotype has ten or more counts. The chain combines TRBV7-9 with TRBJ2-1, with 8 nucleotides matching TRBD1. The junction had 6 bases not matched to a gene; V was cut back by 5 bases and J by 3 bases. Germline-derived CDR1 and CDR2 are SEHNR and FQNEAQ (reference sequence). The CDR3 is 15 residues long. The CDR3 coding sequence is TGTGCCAGCAGCGCCCGGACAGGGAGCTACAATGAGCAGTTCTTC. This translates into CASSARTGSYNEQFF. Combining the CDR3 with reference TRBV7-9 and TRBJ2-1 gives the whole variable domain DTGVSQNPRHKITKRGQNVTFRCDPISEHNRLYWYRQTLGQGPEFLTYFQNEAQLEKSRLLSDRFSAERPKGSFSTLEIQRTEQGDSAMYLCASSARTGSYNEQFFGPGTRLTVL.

This clonotype was counted many times. This CDR3 reads CASSYRSGLSYEQYF. The CDR3 coding sequence is TGTGCCAGCAGTTATAGGTCCGGGCTCTCCTACGAGCAGTACTTC. V usage is TRBV6-2 or TRBV6-3 and J usage is TRBJ2-7, with no clear D. Germline V gene data show CDR1 as MNHEY and CDR2 as SVGEGT. V lost 3 bases, J lost 0 bases, and 12 bases lay in between. The CDR3 length is 15 residues.

The sample holds many counts of this clonotype. The gene calls are TRBV12-3 or TRBV12-4 and TRBJ2-4, with a tentative D call TRBD2 (5 bases). This CDR3 has 15 residues. The V gene lost 3 bases and the J gene lost 1 base, with 10 bases spanning the gap. The CDR3 DNA is TGTGCCAGCAGTTTCCCCGGCGGGGCCAAAAACATTCAGTACTTC. It specifies CASSFPGGAKNIQYF.

This clonotype was found once. The V and J genes are TRBV6-5 and TRBJ2-7; tentative D call: TRBD1 (6 bases). V lost 4 bases, J lost 1 base, and 8 bases lay in between. CDR1 is MNHEY, CDR2 SVGAGI, per germline. The CDR3 consists of 13 residues. CDR3 in DNA: TGTGCCAGCAGTTCAGGGGATTCCTACGAGCAGTACTTC. It translates to CASSSGDSYEQYF.

This clonotype was seen many times. The CDR3 bases are TGTGCCAGCAGCCTACCTGGACATGGGTCCTACGAGCAGTACTTC. As protein: CASSLPGHGSYEQYF. This chain joins TRBV3-1 and TRBJ2-7, with D possibly being TRBD1 (5 bases). The V end lost 4 bases, the J end lost 1 base, and 14 bases lay between the germline ends. CDR1 is LGHDT, CDR2 YNNKEL, per germline (reference sequence). CDR3 length: 15 amino acids.